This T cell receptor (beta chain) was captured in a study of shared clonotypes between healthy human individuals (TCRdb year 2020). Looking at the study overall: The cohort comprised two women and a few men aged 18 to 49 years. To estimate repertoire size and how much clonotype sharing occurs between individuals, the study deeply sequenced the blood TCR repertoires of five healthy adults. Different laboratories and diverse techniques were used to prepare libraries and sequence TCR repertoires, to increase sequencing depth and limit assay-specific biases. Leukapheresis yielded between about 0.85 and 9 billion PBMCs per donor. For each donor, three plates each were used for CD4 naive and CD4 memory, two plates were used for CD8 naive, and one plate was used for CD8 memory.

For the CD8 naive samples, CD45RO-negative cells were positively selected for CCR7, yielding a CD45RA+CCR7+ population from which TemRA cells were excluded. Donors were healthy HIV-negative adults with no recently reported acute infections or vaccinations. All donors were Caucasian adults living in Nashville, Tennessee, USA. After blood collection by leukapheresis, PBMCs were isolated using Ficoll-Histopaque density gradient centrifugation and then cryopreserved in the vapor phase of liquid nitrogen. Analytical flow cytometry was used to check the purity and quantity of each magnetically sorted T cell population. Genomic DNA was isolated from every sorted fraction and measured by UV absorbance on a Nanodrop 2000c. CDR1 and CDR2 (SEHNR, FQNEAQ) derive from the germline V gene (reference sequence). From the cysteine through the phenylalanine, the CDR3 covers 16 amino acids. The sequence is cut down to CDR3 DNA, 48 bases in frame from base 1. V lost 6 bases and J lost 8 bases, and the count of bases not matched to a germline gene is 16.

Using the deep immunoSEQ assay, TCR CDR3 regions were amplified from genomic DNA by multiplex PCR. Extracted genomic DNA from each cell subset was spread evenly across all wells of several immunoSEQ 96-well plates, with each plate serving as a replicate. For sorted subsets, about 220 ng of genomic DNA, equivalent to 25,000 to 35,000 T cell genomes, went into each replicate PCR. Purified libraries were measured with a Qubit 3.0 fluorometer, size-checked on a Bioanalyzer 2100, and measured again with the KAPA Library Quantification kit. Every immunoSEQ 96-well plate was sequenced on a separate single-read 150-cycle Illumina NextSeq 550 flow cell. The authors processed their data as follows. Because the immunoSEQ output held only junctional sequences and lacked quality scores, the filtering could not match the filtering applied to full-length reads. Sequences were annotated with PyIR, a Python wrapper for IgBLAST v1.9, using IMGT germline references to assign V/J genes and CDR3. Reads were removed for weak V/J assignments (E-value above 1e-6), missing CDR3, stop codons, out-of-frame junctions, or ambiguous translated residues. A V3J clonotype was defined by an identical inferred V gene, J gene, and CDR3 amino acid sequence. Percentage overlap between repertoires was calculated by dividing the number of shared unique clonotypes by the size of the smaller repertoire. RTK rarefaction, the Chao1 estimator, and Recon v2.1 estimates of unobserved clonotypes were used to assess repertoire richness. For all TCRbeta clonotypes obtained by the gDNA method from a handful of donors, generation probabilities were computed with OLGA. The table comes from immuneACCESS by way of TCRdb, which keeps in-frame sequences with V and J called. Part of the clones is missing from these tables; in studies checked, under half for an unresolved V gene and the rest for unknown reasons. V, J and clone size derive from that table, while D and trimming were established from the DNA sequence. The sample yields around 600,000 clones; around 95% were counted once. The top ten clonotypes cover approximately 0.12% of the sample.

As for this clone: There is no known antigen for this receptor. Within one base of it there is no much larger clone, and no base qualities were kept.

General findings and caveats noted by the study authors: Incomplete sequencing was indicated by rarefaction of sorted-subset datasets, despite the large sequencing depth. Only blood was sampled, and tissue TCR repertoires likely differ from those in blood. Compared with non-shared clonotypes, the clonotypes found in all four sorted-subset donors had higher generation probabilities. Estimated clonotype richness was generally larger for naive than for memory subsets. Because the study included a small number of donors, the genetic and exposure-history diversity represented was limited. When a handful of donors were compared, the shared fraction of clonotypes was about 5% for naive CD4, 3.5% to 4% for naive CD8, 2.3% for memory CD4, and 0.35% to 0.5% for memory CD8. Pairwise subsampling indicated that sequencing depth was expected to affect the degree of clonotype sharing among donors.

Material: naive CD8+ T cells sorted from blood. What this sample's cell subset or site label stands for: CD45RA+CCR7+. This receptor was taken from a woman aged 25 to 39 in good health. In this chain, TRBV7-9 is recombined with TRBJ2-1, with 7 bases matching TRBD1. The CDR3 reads CASSRSLGQSAYEQFF. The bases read TGTGCCAGCAGTCGCTCATTGGGACAGTCGGCGTATGAGCAGTTCTTC.